The next 31 T cell receptor beta chains were all read from a single sample in a study of blood T cell repertoires in COVID-19. TCRdb's table, derived via immunoSEQ multiplex PCR, lists solely in-frame clones and lacks some. This table holds about 120,000 clones, 82% found once. Sequenced sample: peripheral blood. The receptors shown here come from a man in his sixties or seventies with active or convalescent COVID-19.

The chain couples TRBV15 to TRBJ1-5; D is perhaps TRBD1 (5 bases). The CDR3 contains 17 residues. CDR1 LNHNV and CDR2 YYDKDF come from the germline V gene (reference sequence). V shed 0 bases and J shed 6 bases, with 18 bases lying between them. The CDR3 sequence is CATSRDRLSGQIQPQHF. CDR3 bases: TGTGCCACCAGCAGAGATAGGTTGTCAGGGCAAATTCAGCCCCAGCATTTT.

This chain uses TRBV6-2 or TRBV6-3 with TRBJ1-5; 8 bases line up with TRBD1. Per the germline V gene, CDR1 is MNHEY and CDR2 is SVGEGT. The CDR3 spans 15 residues. The V gene end was trimmed by 6 bases and the J gene end by 6 bases; junction bases not matched to a gene: 10. CDR3 in amino acids: CASSPPDRGFQPQHF. CDR3 DNA sequence: TGTGCCAGCAGCCCCCCCGACAGGGGATTTCAGCCCCAGCATTTT.

V usage is TRBV28 and J usage is TRBJ1-6; no clear D gene. Germline loops: CDR1 MDHEN, CDR2 SYDVKM. Deletions cut 3 bases from V and 5 bases from J, with 11 bases between. This CDR3 is 15 amino acids long. For the CDR3, the DNA is TGTGCCAGCAGTTTGGCCCGCAGGAATAATTCACCCCTCCACTTT. This encodes CASSLARRNNSPLHF.

This chain joins TRBV28 and TRBJ2-7, with D possibly being TRBD2 (6 bases). V lost 5 bases and J 0 bases, leaving 14 bases between the germline ends. The CDR3 runs 15 residues. Germline V lookup: CDR1 MDHEN, CDR2 SYDVKM. CDR3 sequence: CASSRGDSSSYEQYF. The CDR3 DNA sequence: TGTGCCAGCAGTCGAGGGGACTCCAGCTCCTACGAGCAGTACTTC.

The CDR3 sequence: CSASQGGAAETQYF. The CDR3 bases are TGCAGTGCTAGTCAGGGGGGAGCCGCAGAGACCCAGTACTTC. The J gene is TRBJ2-5, the V gene TRBV20-1; tentative D call: TRBD1 (7 bases). The CDR3 extends over 14 amino acids. In germline, CDR1 is DFQATT, CDR2 SNEGSKA (reference sequence). With 3 bases removed from V and 4 bases from J, the gap between germline ends came to 15 bases.

The chain joins TRBV10-3 to TRBJ1-1; D not certain. Germline V gene sequence: CDR1 ENHRY, CDR2 SYGVKD. With 6 bases removed from V and 7 bases from J, the gap between germline ends came to 15 bases. This CDR3 is 13 amino acids long. CDR3 sequence: CAIRGLLRVEAFF. The CDR3 coding sequence is TGTGCCATCAGAGGACTCCTACGGGTTGAAGCTTTCTTT.

The chain joins TRBV6-1 to TRBJ2-7, with 12 bases aligning to TRBD2. CDR3 size: 16 residues. Germline CDR1 MNHNS, CDR2 SASEGT. J lost 4 bases, V lost 4 bases, and 8 bases had no gene match. CDR3 amino acids: CASSVTGTSGLYEQYF. CDR3 nucleotides: TGTGCCAGCAGTGTGACCGGGACTAGCGGGCTGTACGAGCAGTACTTC.

The DNA for the CDR3 is TGTGCCAGCAGCTTGGGACAGGGCGTTCTGGGGGCCAACGTCCTGACTTTC. Its protein is CASSLGQGVLGANVLTF. The gene calls are TRBV11-3 and TRBJ2-6, with 9 bases matching TRBD1. Germline-derived CDR1 and CDR2 are SGHNT and YENEEA. V trimming: 3 bases; J trimming: 4 bases; junction bases outside the gene matches: 7. The CDR3 covers 17 residues. The entire variable domain, with the rest obtained from reference TRBV11-3 and TRBJ2-6, is as follows: EAGVVQSPRYKIIEKKQPVAFWCNPISGHNTLYWYLQNLGQGPELLIRYENEEAVDDSQLPKDRFSAERLKGVDSTLKIQPAELGDSAVYLCASSLGQGVLGANVLTFGAGSRLTVL.

The chain uses TRBV28 and TRBJ1-4; no definite D call. The V end lost 6 bases, the J end lost 5 bases, and 13 bases lay between the germline ends. The germline CDR1 and CDR2 sequences are MDHEN and SYDVKM. CDR3 length equals 14 residues. The CDR3 region has the DNA TGTGCCAGCAGCAAGCGAGCATACAATGAAAAACTGTTTTTT. It encodes CASSKRAYNEKLFF.

This chain links TRBV19 with TRBJ1-2, with TRBD1 identical over 7 bases. This CDR3 is 15 amino acids long. Germline CDR1 and CDR2: LNHDA and SQIVND (reference sequence). After removal of 2 bases from V and 4 bases from J, the junction contained 7 bases not matched to a gene. CDR3 DNA sequence: TGTGCCAGTAGTATATCCGGAGAGGGGGCCTATGGCTACACCTTC. As protein: CASSISGEGAYGYTF. The full variable domain, rest sourced from reference TRBV19 and TRBJ1-2, is DGGITQSPKYLFRKEGQNVTLSCEQNLNHDAMYWYRQDPGQGLRLIYYSQIVNDFQKGDIAEGYSVSREKKESFPLTVTSAQKNPTAFYLCASSISGEGAYGYTFGSGTRLTVV.

The count of this clone is one. The CDR3, as DNA: TGTGCCAGCAAGAGGATGGCTACCGGGGAGCTGTTTTTT. Encoded protein: CASKRMATGELFF. The chain joins TRBV9 to TRBJ2-2; D is uncertain. Looked up from germline, CDR1 is SGDLS and CDR2 is YYNGEE. V was clipped by 6 bases and J by 5 bases, with 11 bases between them. The CDR3 runs to 13 residues.

This chain joins TRBV12-3 or TRBV12-4 and TRBJ1-5; unclear D gene. CDR3 length: 13 residues. The V end lost 7 bases, the J end lost 6 bases, and 13 bases lay between the germline ends. CDR3 amino acids: CASNSSPRQPQHF. CDR3 in DNA: TGTGCCAGCAACAGTAGTCCTCGTCAGCCCCAGCATTTT.

The chain carries TRBV20-1 and TRBJ1-1; 7 bases match TRBD1. CDR3 length equals 12 residues. CDR1 and CDR2 (germline): DFQATT, SNEGSKA (reference sequence). V was pared by 3 bases and J by 6 bases, with 4 bases of the junction left unmatched. In DNA form, the CDR3 reads TGCAGTGCTAGTAGAGGGGGCTCTGAAGCTTTCTTT. Its translation: CSASRGGSEAFF.

Written as DNA, the CDR3 is TGTGCCAGCAGCCCTTCGGACAGGGGGCTCAATGAGCAGTTCTTC. This encodes CASSPSDRGLNEQFF. The chain links TRBV9 to TRBJ2-1; 11 bases map to TRBD1. Germline CDR1 reads SGDLS; CDR2 reads YYNGEE. Trimming at V came to 4 bases and at J to 6 bases, leaving 6 bases not matched to a gene. The CDR3 has 15 amino acids.

The rearrangement uses TRBV2 and TRBJ2-6; 8 bases match TRBD1. This CDR3 is built from 15 residues. CDR1 SNHLY and CDR2 FYNNEI come from the germline V gene. J gave up 2 bases and V 6 bases, and 3 bases lay outside the gene matches. The CDR3 DNA sequence: TGTGCCAGCAGAATGGACAGGGCTGGGGCCAACGTCCTGACTTTC. It yields the protein CASRMDRAGANVLTF.

This clone has more than one count but fewer than ten. V gene TRBV29-1 combines with J gene TRBJ2-7; no firm D call. This CDR3 is 12 amino acids long. Trimming took off 7 bases at V and 6 bases at J, with 16 bases between the two ends. CDR1 is SQVTM, CDR2 ANQGSEA, per germline. CDR3 sequence reads: CSGRLTSGEQYF. The CDR3 nucleotides are TGCAGCGGTCGATTGACCTCGGGCGAGCAGTACTTC.

This chain links TRBV7-2 with TRBJ2-1, with D maybe TRBD2 (6 bases). Germline V gene lookup returns CDR1 SGHTA and CDR2 FQGNSA. The length of the CDR3 is 15 residues. Trimming pared 1 base from V and 12 bases from J, leaving 19 bases between. As DNA, the CDR3 is TGTGCCAGCAGCTTAGAGGGAGGAATCCCAATTGGGCAGTTCTTC. It encodes CASSLEGGIPIGQFF.

V is TRBV19 and J is TRBJ2-1; 7 bases line up with TRBD2. The CDR3 loop spans 15 amino acids. V was clipped by 4 bases and J by 1 base; unmatched bases: 4. The V gene's germline CDR1 is LNHDA and CDR2 SQIVND (reference sequence). The CDR3 loop is CASSTGGNSYNEQFF. The CDR3, as DNA: TGTGCCAGTAGTACGGGGGGAAATTCCTACAATGAGCAGTTCTTC.

The gene calls are TRBV12-3 or TRBV12-4 and TRBJ1-5, with 8 bases identical to TRBD1. There are 11 residues in the CDR3. V shed 6 bases and J 9 bases; nucleotides not matched to a gene: 1. Written as DNA, the CDR3 is TGTGCCAGCAGAGACAGGGGGCCCCAGCATTTT. It is translated as CASRDRGPQHF.

CDR3 loop: CASSFGTGGYGYTF. DNA for the CDR3: TGTGCCAGCAGCTTTGGGACAGGGGGTTATGGCTACACCTTC. The chain has TRBV5-6 and TRBJ1-2; 11 nucleotides line up with TRBD1. V lost 2 bases, J lost 5 bases, and 2 bases stayed unmatched. Germline lookup yields CDR1 SGHDT and CDR2 YYEEEE. This CDR3 is 14 amino acids long. The full variable domain, its missing parts supplied by reference TRBV5-6 and TRBJ1-2, is DAGVTQSPTHLIKTRGQQVTLRCSPKSGHDTVSWYQQALGQGPQFIFQYYEEEERQRGNFPDRFSGHQFPNYSSELNVNALLLGDSALYLCASSFGTGGYGYTFGSGTRLTVV.

This sequence joins TRBV21-1 and TRBJ1-5; the table's TRBD1 call for D was not verified on the DNA. TRBV21-1 is marked as a pseudogene. The CDR3 runs 16 residues. The CDR3 protein is CASSLPGQGNYQPQHF. The CDR3 DNA is TGTGCCAGCAGCCTTCCGGGACAGGGGAACTATCAGCCCCAGCATTTT.

V and J are TRBV7-2 and TRBJ2-1, with D perhaps matching TRBD2 (7 bases). Germline V gene lookup returns CDR1 SGHTA and CDR2 FQGNSA. CDR3 length: 17 residues. V lost 1 base and J 1 base, leaving 14 bases between the germline ends. The CDR3 region has the DNA TGTGCCAGCAGCTTAGAAACTGGGGGGGCGTCCTACAATGAGCAGTTCTTC. Translating it yields CASSLETGGASYNEQFF.

This clone was picked up a small number of times. The chain is built from TRBV10-3 and TRBJ1-5, with 7 bases matching TRBD1. In germline, CDR1 is ENHRY, CDR2 SYGVKD. The CDR3 totals 13 residues. The ends lost 6 bases at V and 1 base at J; junction bases unmatched: 0. The CDR3 DNA is TGTGCCATCAGGGGACAGAGCAATCAGCCCCAGCATTTT. This encodes CAIRGQSNQPQHF.

The chain couples TRBV28 to TRBJ2-7, with a tentative D call TRBD2 (7 bases). The CDR3 totals 14 residues. In germline, CDR1 is MDHEN, CDR2 SYDVKM. V was cut by 3 bases and J by 3 bases, with 12 bases left in between. The CDR3 DNA reads TGTGCCAGCAGTTTCAGGGGACTAATCTACGAGCAGTACTTC. It translates to CASSFRGLIYEQYF.

The rearrangement uses TRBV11-3 and TRBJ1-6; maybe TRBD1 (6 bases). With 5 bases removed from V and 9 bases from J, the gap between germline ends came to 20 bases. Per the germline V gene, CDR1 is SGHNT and CDR2 is YENEEA. The CDR3 totals 16 residues. The CDR3 here is CASSQPVTGTSSPLHF. CDR3 DNA: TGTGCCAGCAGCCAACCCGTTACAGGGACCTCTTCACCCCTCCACTTT.

The rearrangement joins TRBV9 to TRBJ2-1, with a possible D match to TRBD2 (6 bases). The germline CDR1 and CDR2 sequences are SGDLS and YYNGEE. The CDR3 loop spans 14 amino acids. Trimming took off 0 bases at V and 6 bases at J, with 10 bases between the two ends. CDR3 sequence reads: CASSVGVGGNEQFF. DNA for the CDR3: TGTGCCAGCAGCGTAGGGGTGGGGGGCAATGAGCAGTTCTTC.

The rearrangement joins TRBV5-6 to TRBJ2-6, with D tentatively TRBD1 (6 bases). Trimming left V 6 bases short and J 2 bases short, with 15 bases between. Germline assignment: CDR1 SGHDT and CDR2 YYEEEE. CDR3 length: 16 residues. CDR3 nucleotide sequence: TGTGCCAGCACCCAGGGGCCCCAGGCTGGGGCCAACGTCCTGACTTTC. Protein product: CASTQGPQAGANVLTF.

J is TRBJ1-1 and V is TRBV28, with D possibly matching TRBD1 (6 bases). Germline V lookup: CDR1 MDHEN, CDR2 SYDVKM. Trimming took off 3 bases at V and 0 bases at J, with 11 bases between the two ends. This CDR3 is built from 15 residues. The CDR3 region is CASSFRGPMNTEAFF. The DNA of the CDR3 is TGTGCCAGCAGTTTCAGGGGACCCATGAACACTGAAGCTTTCTTT.

This clone was observed once. This chain connects TRBV28 to TRBJ1-2; 11 bases align to TRBD1. The CDR3 is 17 amino acids. Per germline, CDR1 MDHEN and CDR2 SYDVKM. J was trimmed by 6 bases and V by 4 bases; bases with no gene match: 13. The CDR3 DNA is TGTGCCAGCAGTTCGATGGACAGGGGGCGAGGGGAAAATGGCTACACCTTC. Protein sequence: CASSSMDRGRGENGYTF.

J is TRBJ2-5 and V is TRBV3-1 (or the pseudogene TRBV3-2); 7 nucleotides align to TRBD2. The V segment lost 4 bases and the J segment 2 bases; nucleotides outside the gene matches: 4. Per germline, CDR1 LGHDT and CDR2 YNNKEL (reference sequence). This CDR3 is 14 amino acids long. The CDR3 DNA reads TGTGCCAGCAGCCCCCGGACTAGACAAGAGACCCAGTACTTC. Translated, it gives CASSPRTRQETQYF.

This clone has a handful of counts. This sequence joins TRBV9 and TRBJ2-5, with TRBD2 matching 7 bases. The ends lost 9 bases at V and 4 bases at J; junction bases unmatched: 15. The CDR3 has 15 residues. Germline loops: CDR1 SGDLS, CDR2 YYNGEE. CDR3 in amino acids: CAKDTAGYLAETQYF. The CDR3 DNA reads as TGTGCCAAAGACACAGCGGGATATCTGGCAGAGACCCAGTACTTC.